The 8 T cell receptor beta chains given below trace back to one sample, sequenced in a study of CD8+ T cells in alopecia areata. Sequencing relied on a cDNA template that was reverse transcribed from extracted RNA. Libraries were prepared by immunoSEQ multiplex PCR; TCRdb keeps only in-frame clonotypes and omits some of them. The sample contains about 97,000 clones, roughly two fifths of which appear only once. Sequencing was done on a sample of CD4+ T cells sorted from blood. Source of these receptors: a human donor with alopecia areata.

The chain combines TRBV30 with TRBJ2-7; 8 bases map to TRBD1. Germline trimming cut 5 bases from V and 0 bases from J; bases unmatched to any gene: 6. CDR1 and CDR2 (germline): GTSNPN, SVGIG (reference sequence). This CDR3 is built from 14 residues. The CDR3 DNA follows: TGTGCCTGGGGTTCCGGGACAGGCTCCTACGAGCAGTACTTC. Its protein is CAWGSGTGSYEQYF.

In its sample, this clone was seen a few times. The chain carries TRBV30 and TRBJ1-5, with D uncertain. The CDR3 extends over 13 amino acids. Per germline, CDR1 GTSNPN and CDR2 SVGIG (reference sequence). V was trimmed by 1 base and J by 6 bases, leaving 10 bases between them. This CDR3 is CAWSEDGTQPQHF. The CDR3, as DNA: TGTGCCTGGAGTGAGGATGGAACTCAGCCCCAGCATTTT.

On this clone: Other DNA variants within this sample encode the same CDR3. The chain carries TRBV30 and TRBJ2-5, with no clear D. The V gene's germline CDR1 is GTSNPN and CDR2 SVGIG (reference sequence). The CDR3 runs 11 residues. Between the trimmed V and J ends, which lost 0 bases and 5 bases, there was a span of 4 bases. The CDR3 DNA sequence: TGTGCCTGGAGTGTCAGGGAGACCCAGTACTTC. The encoded protein is CAWSVRETQYF.

The CDR3 nucleotides are TGTGCCTGGAGTCGGGGACAGGGAACCTACGAGCAGTACTTC. Translating gives CAWSRGQGTYEQYF. The chain uses TRBV30 and TRBJ2-7; the match to TRBD1 covers 9 bases. Trimming at V came to 2 bases and at J to 2 bases, leaving 4 bases not matched to a gene. This CDR3 has 14 residues. Germline V gene lookup returns CDR1 GTSNPN and CDR2 SVGIG (reference sequence).

The table lists this clone with a few counts. V usage is TRBV28 and J usage is TRBJ2-5, with D hard to call. Trimming took off 8 bases at V and 6 bases at J, with 10 bases between the two ends. Germline values: CDR1 MDHEN, CDR2 SYDVKM. There are 11 residues in the CDR3. Here the CDR3 reads CASDVGKTQYF. CDR3 DNA: TGTGCCAGCGATGTGGGGAAGACCCAGTACTTC. Drawing the rest from reference TRBV28 and TRBJ2-5, the complete variable domain is DVKVTQSSRYLVKRTGEKVFLECVQDMDHENMFWYRQDPGLGLRLIYFSYDVKMKEKGDIPEGYSVSREKKERFSLILESASTNQTSMYLCASDVGKTQYFGPGTRLLVL.

V gene TRBV6-5 combines with J gene TRBJ2-5; unclear D gene. The CDR3 has 15 amino acids. Per the germline V gene, CDR1 is MNHEY and CDR2 is SVGAGI. Trimming stripped 0 bases from V and 4 bases from J, with 12 bases between. The CDR3: CASSYSMARAETQYF. The CDR3 coding sequence is TGTGCCAGCAGTTACTCGATGGCTAGGGCAGAGACCCAGTACTTC.

The chain employs TRBV27 and TRBJ2-1, with 9 nucleotides matching TRBD2. The CDR3 consists of 14 residues. Germline V gives CDR1 MNHEY, CDR2 SMNVEV (reference sequence). This CDR3 reads CAGASGNHYNEQFF. CDR3 in DNA: TGTGCTGGGGCTAGCGGGAATCACTACAATGAGCAGTTCTTC.

This clone came up a few times. This chain joins TRBV19 and TRBJ2-3, with D perhaps matching TRBD1 (6 bases). V lost 6 bases and J lost 1, with 17 bases in between. Germline V gives CDR1 LNHDA, CDR2 SQIVND (reference sequence). The length of the CDR3 is 16 residues. The CDR3 DNA is TGTGCCAGTAGATATGGTGGACAGCAAGGCACAGATACGCAGTATTTT. Its protein is CASRYGGQQGTDTQYF.